Below, one TCR beta chain is given with its context. The CDR3 length is 10 residues. V gave up 7 bases and J gave up 5 bases, with 9 bases separating them. CDR1 and CDR2 (germline): DFQATT, SNEGSKA (reference sequence). The data were taken from a study of regulatory T cells in long-lasting Graves disease. CDR3 regions were amplified by Arm-PCR using iRepertoire HTBI primers to build TCR beta libraries. A single record per CDR3 protein comes from TCRdb applying MiXCR to the multiplex PCR reads. The data contain roughly 610,000 distinct CDR3 sequences, approximately 15% of them seen just once; the ten biggest clones take up around 18%. The time point denotes: newly diagnosed GD, antithyroid drugs for less than 3 months. PBMC RNA was the source of the TCR library. The same data also went into a second study, on T cells in Graves' hyperthyroidism and ophthalmopathy. Turning to that study: The study defined stable Graves' hyperthyroidism as no ophthalmopathy progression within 18 months.

Source: peripheral blood mononuclear cells (PBMCs), taken at new diagnosis, from a patient treated with antithyroid drugs. The chain couples TRBV20-1 to TRBJ2-7; no definite D call. The clonotype was recovered from a young woman with Graves disease. CDR3 coding DNA: TGCAGTGATAGGGTACACGAGCAGTACTTC. Protein sequence: CSDRVHEQYF.